Listed below are T cell receptor beta chains from one sample, sequenced in a study of T cells in localized non-small cell lung cancer. Repertoires were generated with immunoSEQ multiplex PCR, while TCRdb's copy carries only in-frame clones and drops some. The sample yields approximately 1,600 clones, 27% seen once. The specimen comprised lung tumor tissue, sampled before any cancer treatment. The receptors stem from a female donor of 60 years or more with stage II lung adenocarcinoma. Both conserved end residues are trimmed from each CDR3. Fields, in order: J gene, V gene, CDR3 protein.

>TRBJ1-1|TRBV7-1
ASSLSRTTEAF
>TRBJ2-5|TRBV19
ASSRQGQETQY
>TRBJ2-2|TRBV9
ASSVRRDRENTGELF
>TRBJ2-5|TRBV11-3
ASSLVQQGETQY
>TRBJ2-1|TRBV6-7
ASNSPGHGHNEQF
>TRBJ2-2|TRBV11-3
ASSWRYSPNTGELF
>TRBJ1-1|TRBV15
ATSRDWAVRGSTEAF
>TRBJ2-5|TRBV30
AWSVGLAGEETQY
>TRBJ2-1|TRBV5-1
ASSLASGGLSYNEQF
>TRBJ1-1|TRBV11-3
ASSFDLLPGQGNEAF
>TRBJ1-6|TRBV11-3
ASSLSLTGIIDSPLH
>TRBJ2-1|TRBV6-8
ASRGLGSSYNEQF
>TRBJ1-2|TRBV5-1
ASSLGTENYGYT
>TRBJ2-6|TRBV6-8
ASSSQTELFIGANVLT
>TRBJ2-7|TRBV28
ASSLLGRGQYEQY
>TRBJ1-1|TRBV6-1
ASSEEQSTFLTEAF
>TRBJ1-1|TRBV30
AWSPPGGTEAF
>TRBJ1-5|TRBV30
AWSVGAAQPQH
>TRBJ1-6|TRBV6-8
ASSYEPVGSPLH
>TRBJ2-7|TRBV18
ASSPPGAGTYEQY
>TRBJ2-7|TRBV11-3
ASSLGAAGADEQY
>TRBJ2-1|TRBV12-1
ASSFEGQGPLYEQF
>TRBJ1-1|TRBV28
ASRPHDRRVEAF
>TRBJ1-1|TRBV6-8
ASSTGDNTEAF
>TRBJ1-2|TRBV11-3
ASSFTGTRPGYT
>TRBJ2-1|TRBV28
ASSLDYVLGEQF
>TRBJ2-7|TRBV9
ASSSLSGGREQY
>TRBJ2-7|TRBV9
ASSPGGFYEQY
>TRBJ2-7|TRBV11-3
ASSFWSGGGSYEQY
>TRBJ2-3|TRBV18
ASSTSLTDTQY
>TRBJ2-5|TRBV2
ASSEAGVGQETQY
>TRBJ1-3|TRBV18
ASSPGDLNTIY
>TRBJ2-3|TRBV25-1
ASRRDRGTGAQY
>TRBJ2-1|TRBV11-3
ASTQDRDGRNEQF
>TRBJ2-7|TRBV9
ASSVGARGYEQY
>TRBJ2-5|TRBV11-3
ASSPRNSGDQETQY
>TRBJ1-3|TRBV8-2
ASSSGVSGNTIY
>TRBJ2-1|TRBV9
ASSADPAPYNEQF
>TRBJ2-6|TRBV5-1
ASSLFGGNGANVLT
>TRBJ1-5|TRBV19
ASSMGARQATYSNQPQH
>TRBJ2-7|TRBV28
ASRRTGGLYEQY
>TRBJ2-3|TRBV2
ASSSGFGTDTQY
>TRBJ1-4|TRBV11-3
ASSPAGGIWEKLF
>TRBJ1-2|TRBV6-7
ASYYGYGYT
>TRBJ1-2|TRBV6-8
ASRPLRGGYYGYT
>TRBJ1-2|TRBV6-8
ASSLQGNYGYT
>TRBJ1-1|TRBV15
ATSYQGGGNTEAF
>TRBJ2-7|TRBV11-3
ASSARTGDFDEQY
>TRBJ1-3|TRBV15
ATSRDQGSGNTIY
>TRBJ1-1|TRBV29-1
SVEGGTAIEAF
>TRBJ2-3|TRBV11-3
ASSPTREPTDTQY
>TRBJ1-2|TRBV1
ASSQGLRQIIYGYT
>TRBJ2-1|TRBV30
AWSARLAGSFRSYNEQF
>TRBJ2-3|TRBV6-7
AIEGLRTDTQY
>TRBJ2-1|TRBV9
ASSAEGDAYNEQF
>TRBJ2-7|TRBV19
ASTDPGTGYEQY
>TRBJ2-7|TRBV6-8
ASSYYRGGSYEQY